This is a list of T cell receptor beta chains from one sample in a study of vaccination and CD4 T cells after COVID-19. MiXCR, run by TCRdb on the PCR reads, gives a single entry per CDR3 protein. There are about 13,000 distinct CDR3 sequences in the sample; 35% to 50% occur only once, and 13% lies in the top ten. Antigen specificity for these receptors is unknown. Sample: CD4+ T cells from blood, cultured in vitro. The receptors originated from a human donor who had recovered from COVID-19. Both conserved end residues are part of each CDR3. The D gene is left open where the match is weak. Where a row states a size, it is once, few, many or the class of an expanded clone; other rows omit it.

V	size	D	J	CDR3	DNA
TRBV7-2	few	NA	TRBJ1-2	CASSLGGAGYGYTF	TGTGCCAGCAGCTTAGGAGGGGCTGGCTATGGCTACACCTTC
TRBV29-1	NA	NA	TRBJ2-2	CSVAPGLNTGELFF	TGCAGCGTTGCTCCGGGATTGAACACCGGGGAGCTGTTTTTT
TRBV9	NA	NA	TRBJ2-2	CASSVGDTYTGELFF	TGTGCCAGCAGCGTGGGGGACACCTACACCGGGGAGCTGTTTTTT
TRBV2	few	TRBD1	TRBJ1-5	CASSLTGMNQPQHF	TGTGCCAGCAGCCTGACAGGGATGAATCAGCCCCAGCATTTT
TRBV20-1	NA	NA	TRBJ2-1	CSARATLGLQEQFF	TGCAGTGCTAGAGCCACCCTCGGACTCCAAGAGCAGTTCTTC
TRBV5-4	few	TRBD2	TRBJ2-5	CASSSGLAGGEETQYF	TGTGCCAGCAGCTCGGGACTAGCGGGAGGGGAAGAGACCCAGTACTTC
TRBV18	NA	NA	TRBJ2-1	CASSPYRQEYNEQFF	TGTGCCAGCTCACCATACAGGCAGGAATACAATGAGCAGTTCTTC
TRBV7-3	NA	TRBD1	TRBJ1-1	CASSGTGATEAFF	TGTGCCAGCAGCGGTACAGGGGCCACTGAAGCTTTCTTT
TRBV7-2	NA	TRBD1	TRBJ2-7	CASSSLGGAVYEQYF	TGTGCCAGCAGCTCTCTAGGGGGCGCTGTCTACGAGCAGTACTTC
TRBV7-2	NA	NA	TRBJ2-5	CASSLSIVKYF	TGTGCCAGCAGCTTATCCATTGTTAAGTACTTC
TRBV4-1	NA	NA	TRBJ2-7	CASSQTVTYEQYF	TGCGCCAGCAGCCAAACGGTAACCTACGAGCAGTACTTC
TRBV7-9	NA	NA	TRBJ2-3	CASSRPGGASTDTQYF	TGTGCCAGCAGCCGCCCGGGCGGAGCGAGCACAGATACGCAGTATTTT
TRBV9	NA	NA	TRBJ1-6	CASSVALETGASRPLHF	TGTGCCAGCAGCGTAGCTCTGGAGACAGGCGCATCGAGACCCCTCCACTTT
TRBV9	NA	NA	TRBJ1-2	CASSATTGSDGYTF	TGTGCCAGCAGCGCGACCACAGGGTCGGACGGCTACACCTTC
TRBV2	NA	NA	TRBJ2-2	CASSVVSNIGELFF	TGTGCCAGCAGTGTAGTGTCTAACATCGGGGAGCTGTTTTTT
TRBV30	NA	NA	TRBJ1-3	CAWSDSIGNTIYF	TGTGCCTGGAGTGACTCGATCGGAAACACCATATATTTT
TRBV11-1	NA	NA	TRBJ2-1	CASSPRLERNEQFF	TGTGCCAGCAGCCCCCGCCTAGAAAGGAATGAGCAGTTCTTC
TRBV18	few	NA	TRBJ1-1	CASSPPNRDTEAFF	TGTGCCAGCTCACCACCGAATAGGGACACTGAAGCTTTCTTT
TRBV7-2	NA	NA	TRBJ2-7	CASSFNTDLEQYF	TGTGCCAGCAGCTTTAATACAGACTTGGAGCAGTACTTC
TRBV6-1	NA	NA	TRBJ2-3	CASSSEGGLVKYF	TGTGCCAGCAGTAGCGAAGGTGGCCTGGTGAAGTATTTT
TRBV28	NA	TRBD1	TRBJ1-6	CASSLRGLQNSPLHF	TGTGCCAGCAGCCTCAGGGGGCTCCAGAATTCACCCCTCCACTTT
TRBV20-1	NA	NA	TRBJ1-1	CSARDMTSNTEAFF	TGCAGTGCTAGAGATATGACCTCGAACACTGAAGCTTTCTTT
TRBV20-1	NA	NA	TRBJ1-2	CSASPGDGYTF	TGCAGTGCTAGCCCCGGGGATGGCTACACCTTC
TRBV5-8	NA	NA	TRBJ2-4	CASSLTGAKNIQYF	TGTGCCAGCAGCTTGACAGGGGCCAAAAACATTCAGTACTTC
TRBV28	NA	NA	TRBJ1-1	CASSNTQGAFF	TGTGCCAGCAGCAACACCCAGGGAGCTTTCTTT
TRBV7-2	NA	TRBD1	TRBJ1-3	CASSLRTGPGNTIYF	TGTGCCAGCAGCTTACGGACAGGGCCGGGAAACACCATATATTTT
TRBV6-1	NA	NA	TRBJ2-7	CASYTRRQKHYEQYF	TGTGCCAGCTATACCCGCAGACAGAAACACTACGAGCAGTACTTC
TRBV20-1	few	TRBD2	TRBJ2-1	CSASPPSGGNNEQFF	TGCAGTGCTAGCCCCCCTAGCGGGGGGAACAATGAGCAGTTCTTC
TRBV6-1	NA	NA	TRBJ1-1	CASSTRGNTEAFF	TGTGCCAGCAGTACCCGGGGGAACACTGAAGCTTTCTTT
TRBV6-1	few	TRBD1	TRBJ1-5	CASNPGQGNQPQHF	TGTGCCAGCAACCCGGGACAGGGAAATCAGCCCCAGCATTTT
TRBV7-2	NA	NA	TRBJ1-4	CASSLVREKLFF	TGTGCCAGCAGCTTAGTGAGGGAAAAACTGTTTTTT
TRBV6-2/TRBV6-3	NA	TRBD2	TRBJ2-7	CASRSTSGGPYEQYF	TGTGCCAGCAGGTCCACTAGCGGGGGACCCTACGAGCAGTACTTC
TRBV19	NA	TRBD1	TRBJ1-5	CASIGTGPLNQPQHF	TGTGCCAGTATTGGGACAGGCCCCCTTAATCAGCCCCAGCATTTT
TRBV19	few	NA	TRBJ1-1	CASSSRPNTEAFF	TGTGCCAGTTCCAGCAGACCGAACACTGAAGCTTTCTTT